The 10 T cell receptor beta chains presented below share a single source sample, sequenced in a study of Graves' ophthalmopathy and Graves' hyperthyroidism. RNA transcripts provided the template for amplifying TCR beta CDR3 regions. Scientists carried out first-round RT-PCR using HTBI primers and then a second-round multiplex PCR. TCRdb passed the multiplex PCR reads through MiXCR, listing each CDR3 protein once. The repertoire has about 400,000 distinct CDR3 sequences, around 18% of them found once; the top ten carry 1.6%. The sequencing sample was made of peripheral blood. Source of these receptors: a woman in her late teens or twenties with Graves' ophthalmopathy.

This clonotype was observed at least ten times. V usage is TRBV3-1 and J usage is TRBJ1-5; D is ambiguous. Germline CDR1 and CDR2: LGHDT and YNNKEL (reference sequence). This CDR3 has 14 amino acids. V gave up 2 bases and J gave up 4 bases, with 9 bases separating them. The CDR3 region is CASSQRSGNQPQHF. The CDR3 nucleotides are TGTGCCAGCAGCCAACGGTCGGGGAATCAGCCCCAGCATTTT.

The chain has TRBV28 and TRBJ2-7; 9 positions agree with TRBD2. Germline-derived CDR1 and CDR2 are MDHEN and SYDVKM. The CDR3 covers 14 residues. The ends lost 11 bases at V and 3 bases at J; junction bases unmatched: 11. The CDR3 reads CASLRLAGVYEQYF. Written as DNA, the CDR3 is TGTGCCTCCCTCCGGTTAGCGGGAGTCTACGAGCAGTACTTC.

The chain couples TRBV10-3 to TRBJ2-5, with TRBD1 matching 11 bases. The CDR3 covers 15 residues. The V segment lost 7 bases and the J segment 2 bases; nucleotides outside the gene matches: 6. CDR1 and CDR2 (germline): ENHRY, SYGVKD. Here the CDR3 DNA reads TGTGCCATCAATTCGGGACAGGGGGGACAAGAGACCCAGTACTTC. It yields the protein CAINSGQGGQETQYF.

This clonotype was found many times. The chain has TRBV6-1 and TRBJ2-2; TRBD2 might be the D (5 bases). This CDR3 is built from 12 residues. The V end was cut by 6 bases, the J end by 7 bases, with 9 bases between. Per germline, CDR1 MNHNS and CDR2 SASEGT. CDR3 loop: CASREAVGELFF. CDR3 in DNA: TGTGCCAGCAGGGAGGCGGTCGGGGAGCTGTTTTTT.

This clonotype has a count of ten or more. The chain recombines TRBV29-1 with TRBJ1-3; tentative D call: TRBD1 (6 bases). The CDR3 is made up of 13 amino acids. Looked up from germline, CDR1 is SQVTM and CDR2 is ANQGSEA. Trimming removed 6 bases from V and 4 bases from J, with 13 bases in between. CDR3 in DNA: TGCAGCGTCGGAACAGGGTCCGGAAACACCATATATTTT. This codes for CSVGTGSGNTIYF.

This clonotype occurred many times. The chain uses TRBV12-3 or TRBV12-4 and TRBJ1-6, with D possibly matching TRBD1 (5 bases). The CDR3 consists of 15 residues. V was clipped by 5 bases and J by 10 bases, with 18 bases between them. CDR3 nucleotides: TGTGCCAGCAGTCCCCGGGGCCAGCCCGGATCACCCCTCCACTTT. Protein product: CASSPRGQPGSPLHF.

This clonotype was seen at least ten times. The chain has TRBV30 and TRBJ1-6, with D possibly being TRBD1 (5 bases). CDR1 is GTSNPN, CDR2 SVGIG, per germline (reference sequence). V lost 4 bases and J 5 bases, leaving 12 bases between the germline ends. This CDR3 comprises 14 residues. The CDR3 nucleotides read TGTGCCTGGATGCAGGGTTGGAATAATTCACCCCTCCACTTT. Encoded protein: CAWMQGWNNSPLHF.

In this sample, this clonotype turned up many times. V is TRBV20-1 and J is TRBJ2-7, with TRBD1 identical over 7 bases. Germline CDR1 is DFQATT and CDR2 is SNEGSKA (reference sequence). The CDR3 contains 16 residues. V gave up 1 base and J gave up 3 bases; unmatched junction bases: 12. CDR3 loop: CSARVGLTGANYEQYF. The CDR3 DNA reads TGCAGTGCTAGAGTTGGTTTAACAGGGGCTAACTACGAGCAGTACTTC.

This clonotype was seen many times. The chain has TRBV7-9 and TRBJ1-2, with D maybe TRBD1 (5 bases). Germline V gives CDR1 SEHNR, CDR2 FQNEAQ (reference sequence). V lost 4 bases and J 7 bases, leaving 19 bases between the germline ends. The CDR3 contains 15 residues. The CDR3 spells CASSSEGREVLGYTF. The CDR3 nucleotides are TGTGCCAGCAGCTCAGAGGGCAGGGAGGTTCTTGGCTACACCTTC.

This clonotype was recorded many times. CDR3 amino acids: CATSDLGVLAGAGELFF. In DNA form, the CDR3 reads TGTGCCACCAGTGATTTGGGGGTACTAGCGGGCGCCGGGGAGCTGTTTTTT. The V gene is TRBV24-1, the J gene TRBJ2-2; 9 bases map to TRBD2. The CDR3 spans 17 residues. CDR1 is KGHDR and CDR2 is SFDVKD in the germline V gene. The V and J ends lost 0 bases and 6 bases, in that order; junction bases with no gene match: 7.